Listed here are 31 T cell receptor beta chains from one sample, sequenced in a study of cytomegalovirus exposure and HLA in healthy donors. The repertoire was sequenced with immunoSEQ multiplex PCR; TCRdb's copy has only in-frame clones and lacks some. The sample holds over 250,000 clones; approximately 86% are singletons and the top ten take 0.9% to 1.1%. The sample taken for sequencing was PBMCs. These receptors were taken from a woman younger than 30 in good health and CMV-seronegative.

The genes are TRBV28 and TRBJ2-7; 8 nucleotides line up with TRBD2. V was pared by 5 bases and J by 3 bases, with 6 bases of the junction left unmatched. Germline V gene sequence: CDR1 MDHEN, CDR2 SYDVKM. CDR3 length equals 14 residues. CDR3 region: CASSNAGTSYEQYF. The CDR3, as DNA: TGTGCCAGCAGTAATGCCGGGACTAGCTACGAGCAGTACTTC.

V usage is TRBV5-6 and J usage is TRBJ1-2, with 11 bases lining up with TRBD1. This CDR3 has 13 residues. Germline CDR1 is SGHDT and CDR2 is YYEEEE. J lost 8 bases, V lost 4 bases, and 4 bases had no gene match. CDR3: CASSPGQGVGYTF. The CDR3 DNA sequence: TGTGCCAGCAGCCCGGGACAGGGGGTAGGCTACACCTTC.

The chain combines TRBV27 with TRBJ2-7; 12 bases agree with TRBD2. V shed 4 bases and J 2 bases; nucleotides not matched to a gene: 3. Germline CDR1 is MNHEY and CDR2 is SMNVEV (reference sequence). The CDR3 contains 15 residues. The CDR3 DNA reads TGTGCCAGCAGTTCATCTAGCGGGGGGGCCTACGAGCAGTACTTC. Translation gives CASSSSSGGAYEQYF.

The rearrangement uses TRBV7-2 and TRBJ1-2; perhaps TRBD1 as D (5 bases). Germline V gene data show CDR1 as SGHTA and CDR2 as FQGNSA. The CDR3 extends over 15 amino acids. The V end lost 1 base, the J end lost 3 bases, and 12 bases lay between the germline ends. CDR3 in DNA: TGTGCCAGCAGCTTAGGGGAGGGGCCGGACTATGGCTACACCTTC. Its translation is CASSLGEGPDYGYTF. Full variable domain (missing parts from reference TRBV7-2 and TRBJ1-2): GAGVSQSPSNKVTEKGKDVELRCDPISGHTALYWYRQSLGQGLEFLIYFQGNSAPDKSGLPSDRFSAERTGGSVSTLTIQRTQQEDSAVYLCASSLGEGPDYGYTFGSGTRLTVV.

The table lists this clone with a count of one. The rearrangement links TRBV2 to TRBJ2-7, with TRBD1 as a possible D gene (5 bases). Germline V lookup: CDR1 SNHLY, CDR2 FYNNEI. Trimming removed 3 bases at V and 4 bases at J, with 16 bases between. The CDR3 covers 15 residues. CDR3 sequence reads: CASSDGRGSYYEQYF. CDR3 bases: TGTGCCAGCAGTGACGGAAGGGGATCGTATTACGAGCAGTACTTC.

The chain uses TRBV2 and TRBJ1-3; TRBD1 agrees at 8 bases. The CDR3 totals 18 residues. Germline CDR1 and CDR2: SNHLY and FYNNEI. The trim removed 3 bases at V and 4 bases at J, leaving 14 bases unmatched. The CDR3 here is CASSDPPGQATSGNTIYF. CDR3 coding DNA: TGTGCCAGCAGTGACCCGCCGGGACAGGCTACCTCGGGAAACACCATATATTTT.

This chain links TRBV4-1 with TRBJ2-4; possibly TRBD2 for D (5 bases). The CDR3 consists of 15 residues. Germline assignment: CDR1 MGHRA and CDR2 YSYEKL. Trimming pared 2 bases from V and 1 base from J, leaving 9 bases between. The CDR3 DNA follows: TGCGCCAGCAGCCAAATGGGCGGGGCCAAAAACATTCAGTACTTC. It codes for CASSQMGGAKNIQYF.

J is TRBJ2-2 and V is TRBV18, with a possible D match to TRBD1 (7 bases). Germline CDR1 and CDR2: KGHSH and LQKENI. V was cut by 3 bases and J by 2 bases, with 10 bases left in between. This CDR3 is 15 amino acids long. The CDR3 here is CASSPQGGNTGELFF. The CDR3 DNA follows: TGTGCCAGCTCACCCCAGGGGGGAAACACCGGGGAGCTGTTTTTT.

The rearrangement joins TRBV7-9 to TRBJ2-6; D is unclear. Germline V CDR1 and CDR2: SEHNR, FQNEAQ (reference sequence). This CDR3 has 13 residues. V gave up 7 bases and J gave up 0 bases, with 4 bases separating them. The CDR3: CASTHSGANVLTF. CDR3 in DNA: TGTGCCAGCACCCACTCTGGGGCCAACGTCCTGACTTTC.

There are a few counts of this clone. This rearrangement joins TRBV27 to TRBJ1-5, with unresolved D. CDR3 length: 13 amino acids. The V gene lost 3 bases and the J gene lost 0 bases, with 3 bases spanning the gap. In germline, CDR1 is MNHEY, CDR2 SMNVEV (reference sequence). CDR3 protein: CASSFSSNQPQHF. Written as DNA, the CDR3 is TGTGCCAGCAGTTTCAGTAGCAATCAGCCCCAGCATTTT.

As to this clone: The CDR3 does not close with the conserved phenylalanine or tryptophan, likely indicating a read error. The DNA is omitted, as the CDR3 cannot be located on it reliably, and the CDR3 follows TCRdb's listing. This sequence joins TRBV29-1 and TRBJ2-3; TRBD2, the D gene given by the table, was not confirmed from the DNA. Germline CDR1 and CDR2: SQVTM and ANQGSEA. The CDR3 spans 8 residues, counting both ends. CDR3 amino acids: CSGVDGSI.

The chain recombines TRBV7-6 with TRBJ1-6; 12 bases match TRBD1. After removal of 1 base from V and 9 bases from J, the junction contained 1 base not matched to a gene. The CDR3 covers 15 residues. Per the germline V gene, CDR1 is SGHVS and CDR2 is FNYEAQ. CDR3 in amino acids: CASSLEGQGASPLHF. In nucleotides, the CDR3 is TGTGCCAGCAGCTTAGAGGGACAGGGGGCTTCACCCCTCCACTTT.

The genes are TRBV10-2 and TRBJ1-5; D is uncertain. Trimming stripped 2 bases from V and 5 bases from J, with 10 bases between. The CDR3 extends over 14 amino acids. Germline V gene sequence: CDR1 WSHSY, CDR2 SAAADI. CDR3 DNA sequence: TGCGCCAGCAGTGAGGTGGGTGGAGATCAGCCCCAGCATTTT. Translation: CASSEVGGDQPQHF.

This chain links TRBV6-5 with TRBJ2-7, with D maybe TRBD2 (5 bases). Germline V gives CDR1 MNHEY, CDR2 SVGAGI. This CDR3 is 14 amino acids long. V lost 7 bases and J 4 bases, leaving 17 bases between the germline ends. CDR3 DNA sequence: TGTGCCAGCAAAGAACGGACTTTCATTTACGAGCAGTACTTC. It is translated as CASKERTFIYEQYF.

The V call is TRBV9, the J call TRBJ1-1; TRBD1 matches at 7 bases. Germline trimming cut 0 bases from V and 4 bases from J; bases unmatched to any gene: 6. The CDR3 runs 15 residues. Germline lookup yields CDR1 SGDLS and CDR2 YYNGEE. As DNA, the CDR3 is TGTGCCAGCAGCGTAGAACCAGGGGGAGGCACTGAAGCTTTCTTT. It yields the protein CASSVEPGGGTEAFF.

J is TRBJ1-6 and V is TRBV7-2, with TRBD1 matching over 7 bases. Germline V gene lookup returns CDR1 SGHTA and CDR2 FQGNSA. The CDR3 runs to 16 residues. With 5 bases clipped from V and 6 bases from J, the junction kept 10 bases outside the gene matches. The CDR3 protein is CASSQDQGVTNSPLHF. DNA for the CDR3: TGTGCCAGCAGCCAAGACCAGGGGGTTACTAATTCACCCCTCCACTTT. Complete variable domain (other parts from reference TRBV7-2 and TRBJ1-6): GAGVSQSPSNKVTEKGKDVELRCDPISGHTALYWYRQSLGQGLEFLIYFQGNSAPDKSGLPSDRFSAERTGGSVSTLTIQRTQQEDSAVYLCASSQDQGVTNSPLHFGNGTRLTVT.

This rearrangement joins TRBV2 to TRBJ2-1, with D possibly being TRBD2 (6 bases). V lost 7 bases, J lost 5 bases, and 12 bases lay in between. The CDR3 has 13 residues. Looked up from germline, CDR1 is SNHLY and CDR2 is FYNNEI. This CDR3 is CASKGTQNNEQFF. CDR3 DNA: TGTGCCAGCAAGGGGACTCAAAACAATGAGCAGTTCTTC.

The chain joins TRBV28 to TRBJ1-1, with D unclear. CDR3 length equals 12 residues. Trimming left V 7 bases short and J 7 bases short, with 13 bases between. Germline CDR1 reads MDHEN; CDR2 reads SYDVKM. CDR3 residues: CASNHLRVEAFF. The CDR3 region has the DNA TGTGCCAGCAACCACTTACGGGTTGAAGCTTTCTTT.

The rearrangement uses TRBV2 and TRBJ1-4, with a weak D call TRBD1 (5 bases). Germline V gives CDR1 SNHLY, CDR2 FYNNEI. The CDR3 covers 15 residues. Trimming removed 2 bases at V and 0 bases at J, with 7 bases between. CDR3 sequence reads: CASSEQGATNEKLFF. CDR3 bases: TGTGCCAGCAGTGAACAGGGCGCAACTAATGAAAAACTGTTTTTT.

The genes are TRBV7-3 and TRBJ2-1; 8 bases line up with TRBD1. After removal of 1 base from V and 6 bases from J, the junction contained 2 bases not matched to a gene. The V gene's germline CDR1 is SGHTA and CDR2 FQGTGA. CDR3 size: 14 residues. The CDR3 DNA reads as TGTGCCAGCAGCTTAAGCCAGGGGGCCAATGAGCAGTTCTTC. Amino acids: CASSLSQGANEQFF.

The rearrangement uses TRBV5-1 and TRBJ2-7, with D tentatively TRBD1 (6 bases). Trimming shortened V by 0 bases and J by 6 bases, and 10 bases separated the two germline ends. The CDR3 covers 13 residues. Germline V CDR1 and CDR2: SGHRS, YFSETQ. The CDR3 spells CASSLGGQTEQYF. In DNA, the CDR3 is TGCGCCAGCAGCTTGGGGGGGCAGACCGAGCAGTACTTC.

This chain connects TRBV4-3 to TRBJ1-2; D might be TRBD1 (5 bases). Deletions cut 0 bases from V and 4 bases from J, with 12 bases between. The CDR3 consists of 15 residues. Germline loops: CDR1 LGHNA, CDR2 YSLEER. The CDR3 protein is CASSQEGAALYGYTF. CDR3 bases: TGCGCCAGCAGCCAAGAAGGGGCAGCCCTCTATGGCTACACCTTC.

The chain employs TRBV5-1 and TRBJ2-5; 9 bases line up with TRBD2. This CDR3 has 17 amino acids. Trimming at V came to 0 bases and at J to 5 bases, leaving 11 bases not matched to a gene. The germline V gene has CDR1 SGHRS and CDR2 YFSETQ. The CDR3 here is CASSLASGKFGIETQYF. CDR3 sequence (DNA): TGCGCCAGCAGCTTGGCTAGCGGGAAATTTGGTATCGAGACCCAGTACTTC.

J is TRBJ1-2 and V is TRBV5-1; 7 bases match TRBD1. Looked up from germline, CDR1 is SGHRS and CDR2 is YFSETQ. The V gene end was trimmed by 3 bases and the J gene end by 6 bases; junction bases not matched to a gene: 11. The CDR3 totals 15 residues. The CDR3, as DNA: TGCGCCAGCAGCTACCTCGGACAGGTCGTAAATGGCTACACCTTC. Translation gives CASSYLGQVVNGYTF.

DNA for the CDR3: TGTGCCAGCAGTTACGGGCAGGGCCCCCCGAGGAGCGAGCAGTACTTC. Its protein product is CASSYGQGPPRSEQYF. V and J are TRBV6-5 and TRBJ2-7; TRBD1 is a possible D gene (5 bases). The length of the CDR3 is 16 residues. Trimming removed 2 bases at V and 6 bases at J, with 20 bases between. Looked up from germline, CDR1 is MNHEY and CDR2 is SVGAGI.

Only a few counts were recorded for this clone. The V gene is TRBV4-3, the J gene TRBJ2-7, with D possibly TRBD1 on 6 matching bases. The germline gives CDR1 LGHNA, CDR2 YSLEER. Trimming pared 0 bases from V and 0 bases from J, leaving 9 bases between. The CDR3 consists of 15 residues. The CDR3 coding sequence is TGCGCCAGCAGCCAAGAGGGCAGGGGCTCCTACGAGCAGTACTTC. Residues: CASSQEGRGSYEQYF.

Notes on this clone: This could be a read error, since a much larger clone is one nucleotide away. V and J are TRBV5-1 and TRBJ2-5; 7 nucleotides agree with TRBD1. V shed 3 bases, J shed 2 bases, and the junction held 1 base outside the gene matches. Germline V lookup: CDR1 SGHRS, CDR2 YFSETQ. This CDR3 spans 13 amino acids. CDR3 amino acids: CASSSGQQETQYF. CDR3 bases: TGCGCCAGCAGCTCGGGACAGCAAGAGACCCAGTACTTC.

V usage is TRBV10-2 and J usage is TRBJ2-7, with 8 bases identical to TRBD2. V was clipped by 3 bases and J by 2 bases; unmatched bases: 3. The germline V gene encodes CDR1 WSHSY and CDR2 SAAADI. There are 14 residues in the CDR3. CDR3: CASSEAGVTYEQYF. The CDR3 bases are TGCGCCAGCAGTGAAGCGGGAGTCACCTACGAGCAGTACTTC.

This rearrangement joins TRBV7-3 to TRBJ1-2; D possibly corresponds to TRBD1 (5 bases). This CDR3 has 15 residues. V was pared by 5 bases and J by 4 bases, with 17 bases between. Germline-derived CDR1 and CDR2 are SGHTA and FQGTGA. The CDR3 reads CASSPSSTDFYGYTF. CDR3 in DNA: TGTGCCAGCAGCCCCTCCTCGACAGACTTCTATGGCTACACCTTC.

The chain links TRBV2 to TRBJ2-5; 7 positions match TRBD2. The germline V gene has CDR1 SNHLY and CDR2 FYNNEI. The CDR3 length is 14 residues. V was pared by 6 bases and J by 5 bases, with 9 bases of the junction left unmatched. The DNA of the CDR3 is TGTGCCAGCAGATCAGCGGGGTCCGGGGAGACCCAGTACTTC. It yields the protein CASRSAGSGETQYF. The variable domain in full, completed from reference TRBV2 and TRBJ2-5, reads EPEVTQTPSHQVTQMGQEVILRCVPISNHLYFYWYRQILGQKVEFLVSFYNNEISEKSEIFDDQFSVERPDGSNFTLKIRSTKLEDSAMYFCASRSAGSGETQYFGPGTRLLVL.

V usage is TRBV11-2 and J usage is TRBJ2-7; tentatively, D is TRBD1 (6 bases). This CDR3 region has 13 residues. In germline, CDR1 is SGHAT, CDR2 FQNNGV. The ends were cut back, 5 bases at V and 3 bases at J, with 11 bases in the middle. The CDR3 sequence is CASSEDRSYEQYF. The DNA for the CDR3 is TGTGCCAGCAGCGAAGACAGGAGCTACGAGCAGTACTTC.